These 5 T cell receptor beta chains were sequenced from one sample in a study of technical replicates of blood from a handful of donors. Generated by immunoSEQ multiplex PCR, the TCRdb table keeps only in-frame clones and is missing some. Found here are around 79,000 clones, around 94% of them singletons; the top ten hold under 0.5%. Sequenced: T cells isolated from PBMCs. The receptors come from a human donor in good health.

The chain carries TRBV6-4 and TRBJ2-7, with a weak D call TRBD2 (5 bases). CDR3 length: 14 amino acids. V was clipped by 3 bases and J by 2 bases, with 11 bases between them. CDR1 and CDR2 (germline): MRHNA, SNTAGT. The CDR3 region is CASSEDPGTYEQYF. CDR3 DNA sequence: TGTGCCAGCAGTGAGGATCCGGGGACCTACGAGCAGTACTTC.

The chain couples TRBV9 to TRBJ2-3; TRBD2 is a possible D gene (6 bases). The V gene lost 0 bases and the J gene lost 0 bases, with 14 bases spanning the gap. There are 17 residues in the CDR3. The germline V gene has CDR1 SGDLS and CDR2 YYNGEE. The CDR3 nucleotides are TGTGCCAGCAGCGTAGGTGGGGCGGGATTAAGCACAGATACGCAGTATTTT. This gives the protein CASSVGGAGLSTDTQYF. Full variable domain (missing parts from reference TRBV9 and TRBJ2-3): DSGVTQTPKHLITATGQRVTLRCSPRSGDLSVYWYQQSLDQGLQFLIQYYNGEERAKGNILERFSAQQFPDLHSELNLSSLELGDSALYFCASSVGGAGLSTDTQYFGPGTRLTVL.

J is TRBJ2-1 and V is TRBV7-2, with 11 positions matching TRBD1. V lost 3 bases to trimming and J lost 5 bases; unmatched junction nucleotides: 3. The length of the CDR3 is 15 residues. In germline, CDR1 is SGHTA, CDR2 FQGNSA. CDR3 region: CASSFGTGGNNEQFF. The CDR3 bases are TGTGCCAGCAGCTTCGGGACAGGGGGAAACAATGAGCAGTTCTTC.

The CDR3 loop reads CASSVGPGVGTIYYEQYF. The CDR3, as DNA: TGTGCCAGCAGCGTAGGGCCCGGGGTTGGGACTATTTACTACGAGCAGTACTTC. The V call is TRBV9, the J call TRBJ2-7; 7 nucleotides line up with TRBD2. The germline gives CDR1 SGDLS, CDR2 YYNGEE. V shed 0 bases, J shed 3 bases, and the junction held 15 bases outside the gene matches. There are 18 residues in the CDR3. The full variable domain, rest sourced from reference TRBV9 and TRBJ2-7, is DSGVTQTPKHLITATGQRVTLRCSPRSGDLSVYWYQQSLDQGLQFLIQYYNGEERAKGNILERFSAQQFPDLHSELNLSSLELGDSALYFCASSVGPGVGTIYYEQYFGPGTRLTVT.

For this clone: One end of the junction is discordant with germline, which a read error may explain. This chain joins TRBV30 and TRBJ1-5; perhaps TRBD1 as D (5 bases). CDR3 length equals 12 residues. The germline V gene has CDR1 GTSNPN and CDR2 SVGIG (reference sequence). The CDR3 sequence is CVWSGGDQPQHF. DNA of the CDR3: TGTGTCTGGAGTGGGGGGGACCAGCCCCAGCATTTT.